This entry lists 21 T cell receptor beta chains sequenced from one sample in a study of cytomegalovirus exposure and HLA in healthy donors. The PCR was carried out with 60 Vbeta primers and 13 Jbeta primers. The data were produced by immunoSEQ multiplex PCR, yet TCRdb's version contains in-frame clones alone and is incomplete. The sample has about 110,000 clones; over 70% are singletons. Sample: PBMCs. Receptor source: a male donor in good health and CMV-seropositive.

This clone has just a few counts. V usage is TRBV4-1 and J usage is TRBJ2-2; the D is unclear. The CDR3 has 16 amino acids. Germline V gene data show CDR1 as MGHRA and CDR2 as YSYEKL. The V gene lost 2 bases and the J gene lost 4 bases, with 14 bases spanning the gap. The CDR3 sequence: CASSQQDLVSTGELFF. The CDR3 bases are TGCGCCAGCAGCCAACAAGATCTAGTTTCCACCGGGGAGCTGTTTTTT.

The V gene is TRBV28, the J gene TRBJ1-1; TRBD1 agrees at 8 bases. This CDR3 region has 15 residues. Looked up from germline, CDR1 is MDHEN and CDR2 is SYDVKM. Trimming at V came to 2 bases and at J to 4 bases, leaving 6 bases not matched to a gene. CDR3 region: CASSLPRGRSTEAFF. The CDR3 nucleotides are TGTGCCAGCAGTTTACCCAGGGGGCGCAGCACTGAAGCTTTCTTT. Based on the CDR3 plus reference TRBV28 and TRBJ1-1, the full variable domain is DVKVTQSSRYLVKRTGEKVFLECVQDMDHENMFWYRQDPGLGLRLIYFSYDVKMKEKGDIPEGYSVSREKKERFSLILESASTNQTSMYLCASSLPRGRSTEAFFGQGTRLTVV.

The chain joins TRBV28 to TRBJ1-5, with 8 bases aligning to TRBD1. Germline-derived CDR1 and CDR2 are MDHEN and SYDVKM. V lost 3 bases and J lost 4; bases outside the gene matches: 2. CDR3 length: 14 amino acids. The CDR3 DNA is TGTGCCAGCAGTTTCTGGACAGGGAATCAGCCCCAGCATTTT. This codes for CASSFWTGNQPQHF.

As DNA, the CDR3 is TGTGCCAGTAGTATATCAACAGGGGCCTATGGCTACACCTTC. It yields the protein CASSISTGAYGYTF. The chain employs TRBV19 and TRBJ1-2; TRBD1 aligns across 7 bases. V dropped 2 bases and J dropped 4; count of bases not matched to a gene: 4. CDR1 is LNHDA and CDR2 is SQIVND in the germline V gene (reference sequence). The CDR3 extends over 14 amino acids.

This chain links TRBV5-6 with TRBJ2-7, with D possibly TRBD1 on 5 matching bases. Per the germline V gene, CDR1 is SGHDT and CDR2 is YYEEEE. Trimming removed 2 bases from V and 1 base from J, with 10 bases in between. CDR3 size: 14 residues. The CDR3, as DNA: TGTGCCAGCAGCTTTTGGGGCGTATCCTACGAGCAGTACTTC. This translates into CASSFWGVSYEQYF.

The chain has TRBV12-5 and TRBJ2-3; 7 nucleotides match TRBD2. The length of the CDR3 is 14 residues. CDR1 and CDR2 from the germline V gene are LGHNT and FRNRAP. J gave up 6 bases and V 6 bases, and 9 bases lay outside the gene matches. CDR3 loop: CASGTGTTFDTQYF. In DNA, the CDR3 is TGTGCTAGTGGGACCGGGACTACGTTTGATACGCAGTATTTT.

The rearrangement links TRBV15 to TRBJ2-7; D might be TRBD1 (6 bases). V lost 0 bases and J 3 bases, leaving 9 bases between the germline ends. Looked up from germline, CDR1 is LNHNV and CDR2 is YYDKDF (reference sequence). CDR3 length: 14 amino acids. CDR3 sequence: CATSREQGYYEQYF. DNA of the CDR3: TGTGCCACCAGCAGAGAACAGGGTTACTACGAGCAGTACTTC.

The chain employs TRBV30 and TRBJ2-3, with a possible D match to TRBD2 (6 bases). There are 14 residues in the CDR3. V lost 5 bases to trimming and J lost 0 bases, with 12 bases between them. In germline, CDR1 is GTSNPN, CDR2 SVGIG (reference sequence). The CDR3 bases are TGTGCCTGGCGGCTAGCGTCTAGCACAGATACGCAGTATTTT. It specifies CAWRLASSTDTQYF.

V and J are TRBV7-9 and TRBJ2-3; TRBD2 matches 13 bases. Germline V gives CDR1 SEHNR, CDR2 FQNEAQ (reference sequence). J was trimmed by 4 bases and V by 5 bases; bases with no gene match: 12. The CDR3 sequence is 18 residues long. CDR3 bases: TGTGCCAGCAGCCCAACTAGCGGGGGGGGCTCGTGGTCAGATACGCAGTATTTT. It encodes CASSPTSGGGSWSDTQYF. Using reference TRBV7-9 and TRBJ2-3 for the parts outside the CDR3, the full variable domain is DTGVSQNPRHKITKRGQNVTFRCDPISEHNRLYWYRQTLGQGPEFLTYFQNEAQLEKSRLLSDRFSAERPKGSFSTLEIQRTEQGDSAMYLCASSPTSGGGSWSDTQYFGPGTRLTVL.

The CDR3 sequence: CASSLAQGNHEQYF. The DNA of the CDR3 is TGTGCCAGCAGCTTAGCACAGGGTAACCACGAGCAGTACTTC. This rearrangement joins TRBV7-2 to TRBJ2-7; maybe TRBD1 (6 bases). CDR3 length equals 14 residues. The V end was cut by 0 bases, the J end by 5 bases, with 11 bases between. The germline V gene has CDR1 SGHTA and CDR2 FQGNSA.

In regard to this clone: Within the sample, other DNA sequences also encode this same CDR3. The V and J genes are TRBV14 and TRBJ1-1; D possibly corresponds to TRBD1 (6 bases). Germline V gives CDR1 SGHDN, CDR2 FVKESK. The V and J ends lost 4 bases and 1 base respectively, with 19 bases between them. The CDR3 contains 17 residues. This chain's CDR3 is CASSRQFSGTKNTEAFF. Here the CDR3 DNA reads TGTGCCAGCAGCCGCCAATTCTCCGGGACAAAGAACACTGAAGCTTTCTTT. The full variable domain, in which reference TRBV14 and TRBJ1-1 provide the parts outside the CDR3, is EAGVTQFPSHSVIEKGQTVTLRCDPISGHDNLYWYRRVMGKEIKFLLHFVKESKQDESGMPNNRFLAERTGGTYSTLKVQPAELEDSGVYFCASSRQFSGTKNTEAFFGQGTRLTVV.

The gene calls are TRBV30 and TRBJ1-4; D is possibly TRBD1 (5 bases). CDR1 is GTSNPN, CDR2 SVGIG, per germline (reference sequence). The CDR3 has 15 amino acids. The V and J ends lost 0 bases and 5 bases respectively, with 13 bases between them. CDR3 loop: CAWSVQAGKNEKLFF. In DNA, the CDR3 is TGTGCCTGGAGTGTACAGGCGGGAAAGAATGAAAAACTGTTTTTT. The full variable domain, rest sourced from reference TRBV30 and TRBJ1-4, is SQTIHQWPATLVQPVGSPLSLECTVEGTSNPNLYWYRQAAGRGLQLLFYSVGIGQISSEVPQNLSASRPQDRQFILSSKKLLLSDSGFYLCAWSVQAGKNEKLFFGSGTQLSVL.

CDR3 residues: CASSLLALGLAGQETQYF. For the CDR3, the DNA is TGCGCCAGCAGCTTGCTAGCCCTGGGACTAGCGGGGCAAGAGACCCAGTACTTC. The genes are TRBV5-1 and TRBJ2-5; the match to TRBD2 covers 13 bases. V gave up 1 base and J gave up 2 bases; unmatched junction bases: 8. Per the germline V gene, CDR1 is SGHRS and CDR2 is YFSETQ. This CDR3 comprises 18 residues.

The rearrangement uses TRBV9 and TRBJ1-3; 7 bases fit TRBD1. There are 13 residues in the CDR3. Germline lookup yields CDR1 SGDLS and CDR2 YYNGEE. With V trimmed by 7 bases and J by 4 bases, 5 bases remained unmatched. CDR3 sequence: CASDRDDGNTIYF. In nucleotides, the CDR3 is TGTGCCAGCGACAGGGACGACGGAAACACCATATATTTT.

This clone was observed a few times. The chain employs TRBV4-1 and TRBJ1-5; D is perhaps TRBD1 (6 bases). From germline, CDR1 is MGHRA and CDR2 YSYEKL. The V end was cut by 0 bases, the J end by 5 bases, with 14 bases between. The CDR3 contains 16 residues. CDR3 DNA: TGCGCCAGCAGCCAAGACCCTACCCAGGGGCATCAGCCCCAGCATTTT. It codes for CASSQDPTQGHQPQHF.

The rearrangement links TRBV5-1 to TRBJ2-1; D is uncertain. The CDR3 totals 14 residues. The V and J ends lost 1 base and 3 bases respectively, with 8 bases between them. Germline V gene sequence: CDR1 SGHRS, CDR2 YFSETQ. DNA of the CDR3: TGCGCCAGCAGCTTGTGGGCAGACTACAATGAGCAGTTCTTC. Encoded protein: CASSLWADYNEQFF.

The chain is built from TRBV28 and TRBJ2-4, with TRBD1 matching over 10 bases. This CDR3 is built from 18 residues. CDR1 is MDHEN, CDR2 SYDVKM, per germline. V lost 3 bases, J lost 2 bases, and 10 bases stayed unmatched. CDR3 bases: TGTGCCAGCAGTTTCCCCCAGACAGGGGGCGCGTCCAAAAACATTCAGTACTTC. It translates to CASSFPQTGGASKNIQYF.

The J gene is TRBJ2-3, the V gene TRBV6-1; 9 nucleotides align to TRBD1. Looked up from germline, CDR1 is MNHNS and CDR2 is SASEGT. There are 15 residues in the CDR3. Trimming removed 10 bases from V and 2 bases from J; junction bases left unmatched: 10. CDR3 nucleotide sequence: TGTGCCACGGGCCTGGACAGGGGAAACACAGATACGCAGTATTTT. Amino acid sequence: CATGLDRGNTDTQYF.

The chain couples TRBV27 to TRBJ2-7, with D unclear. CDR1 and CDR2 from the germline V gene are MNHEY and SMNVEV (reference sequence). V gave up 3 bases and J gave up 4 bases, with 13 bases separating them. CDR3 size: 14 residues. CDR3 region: CASSFSTPLYEQYF. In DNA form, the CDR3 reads TGTGCCAGCAGTTTTTCGACTCCCCTATACGAGCAGTACTTC.

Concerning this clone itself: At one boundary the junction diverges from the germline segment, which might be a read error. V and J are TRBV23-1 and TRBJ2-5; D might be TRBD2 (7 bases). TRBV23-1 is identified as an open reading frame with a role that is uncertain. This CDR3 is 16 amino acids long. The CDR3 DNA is TGCGCCAGCAGTCAATCGAGGGAGGGGGACCAGGAGACCCAGTACTTC. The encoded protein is CASSQSREGDQETQYF.

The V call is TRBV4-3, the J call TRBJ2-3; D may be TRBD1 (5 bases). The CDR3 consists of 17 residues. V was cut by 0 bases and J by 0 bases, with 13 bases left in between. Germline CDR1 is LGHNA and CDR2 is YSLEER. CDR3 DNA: TGCGCCAGCAGCCAAGACACAGGCGCAGCTAGCACAGATACGCAGTATTTT. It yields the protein CASSQDTGAASTDTQYF.